This T cell receptor beta chain was sequenced during a study of T-cell memory formation after mild COVID-19. Overall study context: There were largely donor-specific TCR clusters.

This clonotype was found many times. What it recognizes is unknown. The study, taken as a whole, reports: Pre-infection memory already had some responding clones, implying cross-reactive memory joined. For contracting clones, CD4+ ones sat mainly in CM and EM, CD8+ in EMRA.

Constant-segment primers were used for 5'RACE, and the resulting TCR alpha and TCR beta cDNA libraries carried sample barcodes and UMIs. TCRdb reprocessed the 5' RACE reads via MiXCR and lists one record per CDR3 protein. The sample consists of hundreds of thousands of distinct CDR3 sequences, approximately 16% of them appearing once. The CDR3 loop spans 15 amino acids. Trimming cost V 5 bases and J 9 bases; bases outside gene matches: 11. The V gene's germline CDR1 is MNHEY and CDR2 SVGEGT. The TCR originated in a man younger than 30 who had mild COVID-19 (a few samples of this study predate the infection). Cell type and time point are not known. The chain links TRBV6-2 or TRBV6-3 to TRBJ2-1; 9 bases are a match to TRBD2. The sample taken for sequencing was PBMCs or a T cell subset sorted from them (not recorded which). CDR3 in DNA: TGTGCCAGCAGTGGGGCGGGGGGGCCTTCTAGTGAGCAGTTCTTC. It encodes CASSGAGGPSSEQFF.